A selection of T cell receptor beta chains follows, all from one sample in a study of blood T cell repertoires in COVID-19. Measured with immunoSEQ multiplex PCR; TCRdb has only the in-frame clones, and not every one. The data contain more than 130,000 clones, under 90% of them singletons. Sequencing was carried out using peripheral blood. The origin of the receptors is a human donor in a cohort sampled during active COVID-19. Both conserved end residues are part of each CDR3. The D gene is left open where the match is weak. Not every row has a clone size; where given, it reads once, few, many or a size class.

v_call: TRBV25-1
clone_size: .
j_call: TRBJ2-1
d_call: .
cdr3_aa: CASSETGIHNEQFF
cdr3_nt: TGTGCCAGCAGTGAGACCGGGATCCACAATGAGCAGTTCTTC

v_call: TRBV6-2/TRBV6-3
clone_size: .
j_call: TRBJ2-3
d_call: TRBD2
cdr3_aa: CASSVGLAGGPGDTQYF
cdr3_nt: TGTGCCAGCAGCGTCGGACTAGCGGGGGGGCCTGGAGATACGCAGTATTTT

v_call: TRBV7-9
clone_size: .
j_call: TRBJ2-5
d_call: TRBD2
cdr3_aa: CASTWGGGAGVQETQYF
cdr3_nt: TGTGCCAGCACCTGGGGCGGGGGAGCGGGGGTCCAAGAGACCCAGTACTTC

v_call: TRBV3-1/TRBV3-2
clone_size: .
j_call: TRBJ1-4
d_call: TRBD1
cdr3_aa: CASSQGQGLGTNEKLFF
cdr3_nt: TGTGCCAGCAGCCAGGGACAGGGCCTGGGAACTAATGAAAAACTGTTTTTT

v_call: TRBV6-4
clone_size: medium-sized
j_call: TRBJ2-3
d_call: TRBD1
cdr3_aa: CASSEGQGGTDTQYF
cdr3_nt: TGTGCCAGCAGTGAGGGACAGGGAGGCACAGATACGCAGTATTTT

v_call: TRBV5-1
clone_size: few
j_call: TRBJ2-1
d_call: .
cdr3_aa: CASSLYGTGNNEQFF
cdr3_nt: TGCGCCAGCAGCTTGTACGGGACTGGAAACAATGAGCAGTTCTTC

v_call: TRBV21-1
clone_size: .
j_call: TRBJ1-6
d_call: .
cdr3_aa: CASSPREGTIGSALHF
cdr3_nt: TGTGCCAGCAGCCCCCGAGAAGGGACTATAGGGTCGGCCCTCCACTTT

v_call: TRBV7-3
clone_size: .
j_call: TRBJ2-2
d_call: .
cdr3_aa: CASSLTLRGNTGELFF
cdr3_nt: TGTGCCAGCAGCTTAACGTTGCGGGGTAACACCGGGGAGCTGTTTTTT

v_call: TRBV7-9
clone_size: .
j_call: TRBJ2-7
d_call: TRBD2
cdr3_aa: CASSRQISSGGYEQYF
cdr3_nt: TGTGCCAGCAGTCGTCAAATCTCTAGCGGGGGTTACGAGCAGTACTTC

v_call: TRBV5-1
clone_size: few
j_call: TRBJ2-2
d_call: TRBD2
cdr3_aa: CASSTDPLAGVSGELFF
cdr3_nt: TGCGCCAGCAGCACCGACCCACTAGCGGGGGTTTCCGGGGAGCTGTTTTTT